This is a list of T cell receptor beta chains from one sample in a study of T cells expressing NK-cell markers. TCRdb re-called the 5' RACE reads and catalogs CDR3 proteins one per entry, DNA excluded. The ten top clones account for approximately 4%, within a sample of about 550,000 distinct CDR3 sequences. The sample was blood T cells: a sorted CD56 or NKG2C T cell subset, CD4+ or CD8+ T cells, or bulk PBMC T cells (not recorded which). These receptors came from a man between 18 and 29 years old in good health. Both conserved end residues are part of each CDR3.

v_call: TRBV29-1; j_call: TRBJ1-2; cdr3_length: 14; cdr3_aa: CSVGIRGGGIGYTF
v_call: TRBV6-2/TRBV6-3; j_call: TRBJ2-3; cdr3_length: 18; cdr3_aa: CASSSYNGLATLTDTQYF
v_call: TRBV24-1; j_call: TRBJ2-5; cdr3_length: 15; cdr3_aa: CATSDRAPPEETQYF
v_call: TRBV19; j_call: TRBJ2-1; cdr3_length: 12; cdr3_aa: CASSGTRGEQFF
v_call: TRBV27; j_call: TRBJ2-1; cdr3_length: 15; cdr3_aa: CASSPETWRRAEQFF
v_call: TRBV12-3/TRBV12-4; j_call: TRBJ2-2; cdr3_length: 17; cdr3_aa: CASSQGQGYSNTGELFF
v_call: TRBV25-1; j_call: TRBJ2-7; cdr3_length: 13; cdr3_aa: CASSRASRGEQYF
v_call: TRBV6-5; j_call: TRBJ1-6; cdr3_length: 14; cdr3_aa: CASSYQGENSPLHF
v_call: TRBV9; j_call: TRBJ2-7; cdr3_length: 15; cdr3_aa: CASSYTASGVHEQYF
v_call: TRBV5-1; j_call: TRBJ2-1; cdr3_length: 18; cdr3_aa: CASSWGLAGGQSYNEQFF
v_call: TRBV12-3/TRBV12-4; j_call: TRBJ2-1; cdr3_length: 14; cdr3_aa: CASSMGLGANEQFF
v_call: TRBV5-1; j_call: TRBJ1-2; cdr3_length: 14; cdr3_aa: CASSLPGTSYGYTF
v_call: TRBV10-3; j_call: TRBJ2-2; cdr3_length: 16; cdr3_aa: CAISEGQGVRTGELFF
v_call: TRBV20-1; j_call: TRBJ2-3; cdr3_length: 15; cdr3_aa: CSALRQTLYTDTQYF
v_call: TRBV7-2; j_call: TRBJ2-3; cdr3_length: 15; cdr3_aa: CASSLEGSGRDTQYF
v_call: TRBV28; j_call: TRBJ2-5; cdr3_length: 14; cdr3_aa: CASLAGQLWETQYF
v_call: TRBV6-2/TRBV6-3; j_call: TRBJ2-7; cdr3_length: 14; cdr3_aa: CASWAQREPYEQYF
v_call: TRBV7-9; j_call: TRBJ1-4; cdr3_length: 15; cdr3_aa: CASSQLLATNEKLFF
v_call: TRBV20-1; j_call: TRBJ1-4; cdr3_length: 13; cdr3_aa: CSARTGGEEKLFF
v_call: TRBV20-1; j_call: TRBJ1-2; cdr3_length: 13; cdr3_aa: CSAPMGRGSGYTF
v_call: TRBV4-3; j_call: TRBJ2-2; cdr3_length: 17; cdr3_aa: CASSQDLGVSSAGELFF
v_call: TRBV7-2; j_call: TRBJ2-5; cdr3_length: 12; cdr3_aa: CASSQYKETQYF
v_call: TRBV13; j_call: TRBJ2-1; cdr3_length: 17; cdr3_aa: CASSPRPTGDRWNEQFF
v_call: TRBV28; j_call: TRBJ2-7; cdr3_length: 14; cdr3_aa: CASSEGGTENEQYF
v_call: TRBV11-2; j_call: TRBJ2-4; cdr3_length: 13; cdr3_aa: CASSSLAKNIQYF
v_call: TRBV11-2; j_call: TRBJ2-1; cdr3_length: 17; cdr3_aa: CASSLVAGSGRANEQFF
v_call: TRBV6-2/TRBV6-3; j_call: TRBJ2-3; cdr3_length: 13; cdr3_aa: CASAPISTDTQYF
v_call: TRBV12-3/TRBV12-4; j_call: TRBJ2-2; cdr3_length: 15; cdr3_aa: CASSFREGSTGELFF
v_call: TRBV6-2/TRBV6-3; j_call: TRBJ1-5; cdr3_length: 16; cdr3_aa: CASRYWGREGNQPQHF
v_call: TRBV12-3/TRBV12-4; j_call: TRBJ2-1; cdr3_length: 13; cdr3_aa: CARVADTYNEQFF
v_call: TRBV15; j_call: TRBJ2-1; cdr3_length: 16; cdr3_aa: CATSRAPAGGRSEQFF
v_call: TRBV3-1; j_call: TRBJ2-1; cdr3_length: 16; cdr3_aa: CASSQYRHGGGNEQFF
v_call: TRBV12-3/TRBV12-4; j_call: TRBJ2-2; cdr3_length: 13; cdr3_aa: CASRRRGTGELFF
v_call: TRBV7-4; j_call: TRBJ1-3; cdr3_length: 16; cdr3_aa: CASSLGIQGTANTIYF
v_call: TRBV7-9; j_call: TRBJ2-7; cdr3_length: 18; cdr3_aa: CASSPRSGTGHLSYEQYF
v_call: TRBV5-1; j_call: TRBJ2-2; cdr3_length: 19; cdr3_aa: CASSLRGLAGGLSTGELFF
v_call: TRBV5-1; j_call: TRBJ1-2; cdr3_length: 15; cdr3_aa: CASSLAAAANYGYTF
v_call: TRBV5-1; j_call: TRBJ1-1; cdr3_length: 15; cdr3_aa: CASSLDYMGNTEAFF
v_call: TRBV29-1; j_call: TRBJ2-1; cdr3_length: 16; cdr3_aa: CSVHPRLAGGGNEQFF
v_call: TRBV15; j_call: TRBJ2-4; cdr3_length: 18; cdr3_aa: CATSRTSGNPVAKNIQYF